This TCR beta chain was sequenced for a study of blood T cell repertoires in COVID-19. Study overall: The United States, Italy and Spain supplied acute and convalescent COVID-19 samples. Nucleic acid was either cDNA or gDNA, and it came from T cells, B-cell-depleted T cells, or PBMCs.

Trimming removed 3 bases from V and 6 bases from J; junction bases left unmatched: 1. Per the germline V gene, CDR1 is SGHTA and CDR2 is FQGNSA. The CDR3 is 13 amino acids. In the original processing: Estimates of nucleated cell counts were drawn from the amplification of reference gene primers. Produced via immunoSEQ multiplex PCR; TCRdb's table is partial and in-frame only. The V and J calls and clone size were taken over from that table, and D and trimming were inferred from the DNA. This table has 55,000 to 85,000 clones, roughly 88% appearing once. The sequence derives from a human donor in a cohort sampled during active COVID-19. The sample consisted of peripheral blood. This chain joins TRBV7-2 and TRBJ2-2; 7 positions agree with TRBD1. The DNA for the CDR3 is TGTGCCAGCAGCTTGGGACAGCCCGGGGAGCTGTTTTTT. Its protein product is CASSLGQPGELFF.